The present TCR beta chain was sequenced within a study of beta chain features in type 1 diabetes. Trimming left V 3 bases short and J 2 bases short, with 11 bases between. Looked up from germline, CDR1 is PRHDT and CDR2 is FYEKMQ (reference sequence). CDR3 length: 14 amino acids. This clone has more than one count but fewer than ten. Investigators reverse transcribed all isolated RNA, so they sequenced expressed TCRB transcripts. The data were produced by immunoSEQ multiplex PCR, yet TCRdb's version contains in-frame clones alone and is incomplete. The sample contains some 900,000 clones, roughly 15% of which appear only once.

Sequences were obtained from naive CD4+ T cells from blood. The V gene is TRBV13, the J gene TRBJ2-7, with a weak D call TRBD2 (6 bases). The receptor was derived from a woman under 30 in good health. The CDR3 here is CASSLGRPTYEQYF. CDR3 coding DNA: TGTGCCAGCAGCTTGGGGAGGCCTACCTACGAGCAGTACTTC.